This is a list of T cell receptor beta chains from one sample in a study of blood T cell repertoires in COVID-19. Only in-frame clones appear in the TCRdb table, and some are missing; sequencing was by immunoSEQ multiplex PCR. The sample yields 150,000 to 200,000 clones, roughly 80% seen once. Sequencing was performed on PBMCs or T cells enriched from blood (not recorded which). The origin of the receptors is an older woman with acute COVID-19. Both conserved end residues are part of each CDR3. The D gene is left open where the match is weak. Clone size appears in some rows only: once, few, many, or a class for an expanded clone.

TRBV4-2	NA	TRBJ1-1	14	NA	CASSHMDRGTEAFF	TGTGCCAGCAGCCACATGGACCGGGGAACTGAAGCTTTCTTT
TRBV9	NA	TRBJ2-3	15	TRBD2	CASSVEASGGDTQYF	TGTGCCAGCAGCGTAGAGGCTAGCGGAGGAGATACGCAGTATTTT
TRBV5-1	NA	TRBJ2-7	11	NA	CASRGENEQYF	TGCGCCAGCAGGGGAGAGAACGAGCAGTACTTC
TRBV6-2/TRBV6-3	few	TRBJ2-4	17	NA	CASSYIWGGNAKNIQYF	TGTGCCAGCAGTTACATATGGGGGGGCAACGCCAAAAACATTCAGTACTTC
TRBV6-5	NA	TRBJ2-3	14	NA	CASSYNSFLDTQYF	TGTGCCAGCAGTTACAATAGCTTCCTAGATACGCAGTATTTT
TRBV5-6	once	TRBJ1-6	17	NA	CASSLLRGHNYNSPLHF	TGTGCCAGCAGCTTGTTGCGGGGGCATAACTATAATTCACCCCTCCACTTT
TRBV19	NA	TRBJ1-1	12	TRBD1	CASRGQGTEAFF	TGTGCCAGTAGAGGACAGGGGACTGAAGCTTTCTTT
TRBV11-3	NA	TRBJ2-5	15	TRBD2	CASSSGTSGAGTQYF	TGTGCCAGCTCCTCCGGGACTAGCGGGGCGGGGACCCAGTACTTC
TRBV7-2	NA	TRBJ1-6	14	NA	CASRTGLGNSPLHF	TGTGCCAGCAGAACAGGGCTAGGGAATTCACCCCTCCACTTT
TRBV3-1/TRBV3-2	NA	TRBJ1-6	13	TRBD1	CASSQTGAEPLHF	TGTGCCAGCAGCCAAACAGGGGCGGAACCCCTCCACTTT
TRBV5-6	NA	TRBJ2-3	16	NA	CASSPGKKRSTDTQYF	TGTGCCAGCAGCCCAGGGAAAAAGCGTAGCACAGATACGCAGTATTTT
TRBV5-3	NA	TRBJ2-5	13	NA	CARSLTGKETQYF	TGTGCCAGAAGCCTTACAGGTAAAGAGACCCAGTACTTC
TRBV29-1	once	TRBJ2-3	12	NA	CSVVGAKDTQYF	TGCAGCGTTGTAGGGGCCAAGGATACGCAGTATTTT
TRBV6-6	NA	TRBJ1-4	15	NA	CASEISRATNEKLFF	TGTGCCAGCGAAATTAGTCGTGCAACTAATGAAAAACTGTTTTTT
TRBV21-1	NA	TRBJ2-3	16	NA	CASSVPGTGKADTQYF	TGTGCCAGCAGCGTCCCCGGGACAGGGAAGGCAGATACGCAGTATTTT
TRBV18	NA	TRBJ1-1	14	NA	CASSLQTGNTEAFF	TGTGCCAGCTCACTACAGACAGGGAACACTGAAGCTTTCTTT
TRBV6-5	NA	TRBJ2-2	14	TRBD1	CASRRDRASGELFF	TGTGCCAGCAGGAGGGACAGGGCATCCGGGGAGCTGTTTTTT
TRBV4-1	NA	TRBJ1-5	14	TRBD1	CASSQGQGGQPQHF	TGCGCCAGCAGCCAGGGACAGGGCGGTCAGCCCCAGCATTTT
TRBV10-3	NA	TRBJ1-4	15	TRBD1	CAISESLDRVEKLFF	TGTGCCATCAGTGAGTCCCTCGACAGGGTTGAAAAACTGTTTTTT
TRBV25-1	NA	TRBJ1-2	12	NA	CASSEGAYGYTF	TGTGCCAGCAGTGAAGGGGCCTATGGCTACACCTTC
TRBV9	NA	TRBJ1-1	13	NA	CASGTEGVTEAFF	TGTGCTTCGGGTACGGAAGGGGTTACTGAAGCTTTCTTT
TRBV7-2	NA	TRBJ2-7	12	NA	CASSRYSYEQYF	TGTGCCAGCAGTCGGTACTCCTACGAGCAGTACTTC
TRBV5-4	NA	TRBJ2-1	15	TRBD2	CASTMGLAGHNEQFF	TGTGCCAGCACCATGGGACTAGCGGGACACAATGAGCAGTTCTTC
TRBV7-9	NA	TRBJ2-7	13	NA	CASSQRGGYEQYF	TGTGCCAGCAGCCAACGAGGGGGCTACGAGCAGTACTTC
TRBV28	many	TRBJ1-2	13	NA	CASSLNPQYGYTF	TGTGCCAGCAGTTTAAACCCACAGTATGGCTACACCTTC
TRBV9	NA	TRBJ1-1	16	TRBD1	CASSPGTGSMNTEAFF	TGTGCCAGCAGCCCCGGGACAGGGAGCATGAACACTGAAGCTTTCTTT
TRBV6-5	NA	TRBJ2-1	14	TRBD1	CAIDGTGPFDEQFF	TGTGCCATCGACGGGACAGGGCCCTTCGATGAGCAGTTCTTC
TRBV5-1	NA	TRBJ2-2	16	TRBD1	CASSPWDRRNTGELFF	TGCGCCAGCAGCCCGTGGGACAGGAGGAACACCGGGGAGCTGTTTTTT
TRBV24-1	NA	TRBJ2-2	15	TRBD2	CATRGEGDNTGELFF	TGTGCCACCAGGGGGGAGGGCGACAACACCGGGGAGCTGTTTTTT
TRBV5-5	NA	TRBJ1-2	16	NA	CASSLAGTSEIYGYTF	TGTGCCAGCAGCTTGGCCGGCACCAGCGAAATCTATGGCTACACCTTC
TRBV12-3/TRBV12-4	NA	TRBJ1-1	13	NA	CASSSKRNTEAFF	TGTGCCAGCAGTAGCAAGCGGAACACTGAAGCTTTCTTT
TRBV5-4	NA	TRBJ1-4	15	NA	CASSLATGSDEKLFF	TGTGCCAGCAGCTTGGCCACGGGGTCGGATGAAAAACTGTTTTTT
TRBV30	NA	TRBJ1-2	15	NA	CAWSPWGGTFYGYTF	TGTGCCTGGAGTCCCTGGGGGGGAACCTTCTATGGCTACACCTTC
TRBV5-4	NA	TRBJ2-1	12	NA	CASSFWGPEQFF	TGTGCCAGCAGCTTTTGGGGGCCCGAGCAGTTCTTC
TRBV3-1/TRBV3-2	NA	TRBJ2-4	17	NA	CASSQEYTDSAKNIQYF	TGTGCCAGCAGCCAGGAATACACCGACTCCGCCAAAAACATTCAGTACTTC
TRBV10-3	NA	TRBJ1-2	16	NA	CAISESGIPANYGYTF	TGTGCCATCAGTGAGTCCGGGATCCCAGCTAACTATGGCTACACCTTC
TRBV15	NA	TRBJ2-7	14	TRBD1	CATSRGQGSYEQYF	TGTGCCACCAGCAGGGGACAGGGCTCCTACGAGCAGTACTTC
TRBV12-3/TRBV12-4	NA	TRBJ2-3	13	NA	CASSPTSTDTQYF	TGTGCCAGCAGTCCCACTAGCACAGATACGCAGTATTTT
TRBV5-6	many	TRBJ2-5	15	TRBD1	CASSYKETRGETQYF	TGTGCCAGCAGCTACAAGGAGACCAGGGGGGAGACCCAGTACTTC
TRBV28	NA	TRBJ2-3	14	NA	CASSDSSSTDTQYF	TGTGCCAGCAGTGACTCCTCTAGCACAGATACGCAGTATTTT
TRBV7-2	NA	TRBJ1-5	14	NA	CASSLGTRGRAQHF	TGTGCCAGCAGCTTAGGTACCAGGGGAAGGGCCCAGCATTTT
TRBV30	NA	TRBJ2-3	13	NA	CAWSVSADGTQYF	TGTGCCTGGAGTGTTTCTGCGGATGGAACGCAGTATTTT
TRBV3-1/TRBV3-2	NA	TRBJ1-5	14	NA	CASSRGTIQQPQHF	TGTGCCAGCAGCCGCGGGACGATTCAGCAGCCCCAGCATTTT
TRBV19	few	TRBJ1-1	14	TRBD1	CASRGQGVVTEAFF	TGTGCCAGTAGAGGACAGGGGGTTGTCACTGAAGCTTTCTTT
TRBV6-2/TRBV6-3	NA	TRBJ1-1	13	NA	CASSSRGGLFAFF	TGTGCCAGCAGTTCTCGGGGGGGCCTATTTGCTTTCTTT
TRBV4-2	NA	TRBJ2-5	15	TRBD2	CASSLGAGGQETQYF	TGTGCCAGCAGCCTAGGAGCGGGAGGGCAAGAGACCCAGTACTTC
TRBV11-3	NA	TRBJ2-5	15	NA	CASSLTGGEVETQYF	TGTGCCAGCAGCTTAACCGGGGGAGAAGTAGAGACCCAGTACTTC
TRBV5-6	few	TRBJ1-4	14	NA	CASSLGSFNEKLFF	TGTGCCAGCAGCTTGGGCAGTTTCAATGAAAAACTGTTTTTT
TRBV27	NA	TRBJ2-4	14	TRBD2	CASRTSRSGNIQYF	TGTGCCAGCAGGACTAGCCGTTCCGGGAACATTCAGTACTTC
TRBV25-1	NA	TRBJ1-6	14	NA	CASSDADTNSPLHF	TGTGCCAGCAGTGATGCGGACACAAATTCACCCCTCCACTTT
TRBV3-1/TRBV3-2	NA	TRBJ1-2	14	NA	CASSLTGISYGYTF	TGTGCCAGCAGCCTTACAGGGATTTCCTATGGCTACACCTTC
TRBV11-2	once	TRBJ1-6	14	NA	CASSLTATNSPLHF	TGTGCCAGCAGCCTGACAGCTACTAATTCACCCCTCCACTTT
TRBV7-8	few	TRBJ2-1	14	NA	CASSLYDADNEQFF	TGTGCCAGCAGCTTATATGACGCGGACAATGAGCAGTTCTTC
TRBV24-1	NA	TRBJ1-3	14	TRBD1	CATSDRDSENTIYF	TGTGCCACCAGTGACCGGGACAGTGAGAACACCATATATTTT
TRBV29-1	NA	TRBJ1-1	13	NA	CSLWDGRGTEAFF	TGCAGCCTTTGGGACGGGAGAGGGACTGAAGCTTTCTTT
TRBV28	NA	TRBJ2-5	15	TRBD1	CASSLTGGRGETQYF	TGTGCCAGCAGTTTAACAGGGGGCAGGGGAGAGACCCAGTACTTC
TRBV29-1	NA	TRBJ1-2	9	NA	CSTTEGYTF	TGCAGCACGACGGAGGGCTACACCTTC
TRBV4-2	NA	TRBJ2-7	16	NA	CASTLGGGGRSYEQYF	TGTGCCAGCACCCTGGGCGGGGGCGGACGATCCTACGAGCAGTACTTC
TRBV24-1	once	TRBJ2-1	13	NA	CATSDTVSDEQFF	TGTGCCACCAGTGACACGGTTAGCGATGAGCAGTTCTTC